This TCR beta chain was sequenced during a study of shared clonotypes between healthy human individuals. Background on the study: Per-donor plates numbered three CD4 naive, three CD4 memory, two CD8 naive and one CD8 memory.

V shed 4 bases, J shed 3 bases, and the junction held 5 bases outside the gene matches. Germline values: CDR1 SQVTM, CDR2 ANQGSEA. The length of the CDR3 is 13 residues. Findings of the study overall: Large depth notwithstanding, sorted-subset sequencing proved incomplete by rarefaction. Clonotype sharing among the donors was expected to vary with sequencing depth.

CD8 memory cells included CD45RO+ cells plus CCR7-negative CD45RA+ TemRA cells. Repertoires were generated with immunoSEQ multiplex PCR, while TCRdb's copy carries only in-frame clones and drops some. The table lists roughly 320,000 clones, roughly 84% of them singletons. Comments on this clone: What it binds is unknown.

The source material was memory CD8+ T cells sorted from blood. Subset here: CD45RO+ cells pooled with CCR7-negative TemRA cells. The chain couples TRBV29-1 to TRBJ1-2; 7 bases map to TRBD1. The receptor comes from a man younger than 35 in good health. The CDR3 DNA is TGCAGCGTTGCTGCAGGGGGGGACTATGGCTACACCTTC. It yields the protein CSVAAGGDYGYTF.